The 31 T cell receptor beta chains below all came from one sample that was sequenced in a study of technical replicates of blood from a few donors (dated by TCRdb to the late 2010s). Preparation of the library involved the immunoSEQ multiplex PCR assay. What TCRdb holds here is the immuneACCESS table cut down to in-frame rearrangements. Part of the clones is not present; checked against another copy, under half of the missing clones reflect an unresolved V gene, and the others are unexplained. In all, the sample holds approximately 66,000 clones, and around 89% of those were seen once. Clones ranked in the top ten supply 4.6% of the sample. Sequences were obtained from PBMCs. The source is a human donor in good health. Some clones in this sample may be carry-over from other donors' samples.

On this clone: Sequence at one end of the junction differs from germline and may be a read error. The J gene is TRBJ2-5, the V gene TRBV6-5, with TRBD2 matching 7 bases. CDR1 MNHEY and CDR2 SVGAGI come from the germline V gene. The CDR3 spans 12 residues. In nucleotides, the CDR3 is TGTGCTTCACGGGAGGCTCAAGGGACCCAGTACTTC. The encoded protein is CASREAQGTQYF.

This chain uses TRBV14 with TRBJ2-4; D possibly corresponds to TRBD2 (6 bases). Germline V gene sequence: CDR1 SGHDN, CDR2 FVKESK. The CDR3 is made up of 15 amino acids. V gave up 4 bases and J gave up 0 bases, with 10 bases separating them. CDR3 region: CASSPRLGAKNIQYF. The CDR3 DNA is TGTGCCAGCAGCCCACGACTAGGAGCCAAAAACATTCAGTACTTC. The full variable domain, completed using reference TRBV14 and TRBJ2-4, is EAGVTQFPSHSVIEKGQTVTLRCDPISGHDNLYWYRRVMGKEIKFLLHFVKESKQDESGMPNNRFLAERTGGTYSTLKVQPAELEDSGVYFCASSPRLGAKNIQYFGAGTRLSVL.

Here the CDR3 reads CAISEGTSGSRMDTQYF. In DNA form, the CDR3 reads TGTGCCATCAGTGAAGGGACTAGCGGGAGTAGGATGGATACGCAGTATTTT. V and J are TRBV10-3 and TRBJ2-3, with 14 bases fitting TRBD2. Germline V gene data show CDR1 as ENHRY and CDR2 as SYGVKD. J gave up 6 bases and V 3 bases, and 8 bases lay outside the gene matches. CDR3 length: 17 amino acids.

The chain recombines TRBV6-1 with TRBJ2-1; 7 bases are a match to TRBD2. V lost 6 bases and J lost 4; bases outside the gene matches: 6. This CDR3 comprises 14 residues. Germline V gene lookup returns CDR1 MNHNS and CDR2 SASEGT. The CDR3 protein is CASSGTTDYNEQFF. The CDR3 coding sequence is TGTGCCAGCAGCGGGACTACAGATTACAATGAGCAGTTCTTC.

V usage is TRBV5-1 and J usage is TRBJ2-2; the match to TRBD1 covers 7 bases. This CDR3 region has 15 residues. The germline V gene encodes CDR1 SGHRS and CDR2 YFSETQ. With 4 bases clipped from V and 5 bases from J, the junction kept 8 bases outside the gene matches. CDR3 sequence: CASSLTGDPTGELFF. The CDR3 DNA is TGCGCCAGCAGCCTAACAGGGGACCCTACCGGGGAGCTGTTTTTT.

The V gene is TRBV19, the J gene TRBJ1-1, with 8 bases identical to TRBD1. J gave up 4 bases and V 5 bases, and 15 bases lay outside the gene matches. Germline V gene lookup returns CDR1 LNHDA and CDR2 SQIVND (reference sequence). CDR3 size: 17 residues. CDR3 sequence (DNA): TGTGCCAGTAGTCAAAGACGACAGGGGATCTCGATCACTGAAGCTTTCTTT. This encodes CASSQRRQGISITEAFF.

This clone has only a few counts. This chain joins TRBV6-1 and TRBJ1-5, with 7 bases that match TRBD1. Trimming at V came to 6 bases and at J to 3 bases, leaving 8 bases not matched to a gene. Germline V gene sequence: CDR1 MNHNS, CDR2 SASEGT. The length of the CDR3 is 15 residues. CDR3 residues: CASSGDRTVNQPQHF. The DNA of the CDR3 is TGTGCCAGCAGCGGGGACAGAACCGTCAATCAGCCCCAGCATTTT.

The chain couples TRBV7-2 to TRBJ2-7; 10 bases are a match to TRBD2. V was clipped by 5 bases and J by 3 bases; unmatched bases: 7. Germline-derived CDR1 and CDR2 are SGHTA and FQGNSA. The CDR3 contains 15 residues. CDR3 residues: CASSSSSGGVYEQYF. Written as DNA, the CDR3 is TGTGCCAGCAGCAGCTCTAGCGGGGGTGTCTACGAGCAGTACTTC.

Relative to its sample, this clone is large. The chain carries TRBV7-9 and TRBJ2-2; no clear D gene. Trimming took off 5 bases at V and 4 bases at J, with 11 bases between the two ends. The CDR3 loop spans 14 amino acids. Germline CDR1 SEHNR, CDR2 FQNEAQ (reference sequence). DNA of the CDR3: TGTGCCAGCAGCCCTGTTAGTTTCACCGGGGAGCTGTTTTTT. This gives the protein CASSPVSFTGELFF. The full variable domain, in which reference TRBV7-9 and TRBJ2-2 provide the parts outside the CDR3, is DTGVSQNPRHKITKRGQNVTFRCDPISEHNRLYWYRQTLGQGPEFLTYFQNEAQLEKSRLLSDRFSAERPKGSFSTLEIQRTEQGDSAMYLCASSPVSFTGELFFGEGSRLTVL.

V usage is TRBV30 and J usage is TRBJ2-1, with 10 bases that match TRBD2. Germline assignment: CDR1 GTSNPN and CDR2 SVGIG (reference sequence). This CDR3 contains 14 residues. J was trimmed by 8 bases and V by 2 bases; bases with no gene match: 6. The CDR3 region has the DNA TGTGCCTGGAGTCGAGCGGGAGGGCCCGATGAGCAGTTCTTC. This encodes CAWSRAGGPDEQFF.

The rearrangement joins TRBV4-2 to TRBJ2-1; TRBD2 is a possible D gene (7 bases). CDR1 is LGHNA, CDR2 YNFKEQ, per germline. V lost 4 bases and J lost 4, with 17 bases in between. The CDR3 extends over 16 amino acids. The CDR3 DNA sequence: TGTGCCAGCAGCCCCTTAGGGGGGGATCAGTACAATGAGCAGTTCTTC. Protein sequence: CASSPLGGDQYNEQFF.

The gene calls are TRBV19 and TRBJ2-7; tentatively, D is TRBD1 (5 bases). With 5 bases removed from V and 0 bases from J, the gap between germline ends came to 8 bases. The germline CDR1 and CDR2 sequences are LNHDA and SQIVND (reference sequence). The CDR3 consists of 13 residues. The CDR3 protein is CASSPGPSYEQYF. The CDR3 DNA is TGTGCCAGTAGTCCAGGGCCCTCCTACGAGCAGTACTTC.

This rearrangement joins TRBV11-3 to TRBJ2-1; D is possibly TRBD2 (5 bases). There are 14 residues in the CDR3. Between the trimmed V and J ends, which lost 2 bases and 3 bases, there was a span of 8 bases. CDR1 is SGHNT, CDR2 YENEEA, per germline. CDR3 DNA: TGTGCCAGCAGCTTAAGCGGCAGCTACAATGAGCAGTTCTTC. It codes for CASSLSGSYNEQFF.

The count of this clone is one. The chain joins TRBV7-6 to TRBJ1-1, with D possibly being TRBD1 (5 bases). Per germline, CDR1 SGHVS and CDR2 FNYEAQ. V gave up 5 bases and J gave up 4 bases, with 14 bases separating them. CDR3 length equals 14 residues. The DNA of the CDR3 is TGTGCCAGCAGCCCCGGTGGAGGGGTCACTGAAGCTTTCTTT. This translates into CASSPGGGVTEAFF.

The CDR3 coding sequence is TGTGCCAGCAGCGTAGTCGGGCAGGGGGAGACTGAAGCTTTCTTT. Protein product: CASSVVGQGETEAFF. The chain joins TRBV9 to TRBJ1-1; the match to TRBD1 covers 7 bases. J gave up 5 bases and V 0 bases, and 7 bases lay outside the gene matches. Germline V gene sequence: CDR1 SGDLS, CDR2 YYNGEE. This CDR3 contains 15 residues.

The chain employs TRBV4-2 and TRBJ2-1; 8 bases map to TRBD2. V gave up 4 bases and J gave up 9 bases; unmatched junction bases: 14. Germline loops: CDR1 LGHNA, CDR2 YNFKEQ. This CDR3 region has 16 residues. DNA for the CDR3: TGTGCCAGCAGCCGCCAACTAGCGGAACCGATCATTGAGCAGTTCTTC. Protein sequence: CASSRQLAEPIIEQFF.

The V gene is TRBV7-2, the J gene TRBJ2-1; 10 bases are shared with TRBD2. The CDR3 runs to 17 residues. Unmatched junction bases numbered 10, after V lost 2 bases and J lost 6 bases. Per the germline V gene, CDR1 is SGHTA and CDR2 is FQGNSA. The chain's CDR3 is CASSLWPSGSVTNEQFF. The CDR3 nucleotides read TGTGCCAGCAGCTTATGGCCTAGCGGGAGTGTCACCAATGAGCAGTTCTTC.

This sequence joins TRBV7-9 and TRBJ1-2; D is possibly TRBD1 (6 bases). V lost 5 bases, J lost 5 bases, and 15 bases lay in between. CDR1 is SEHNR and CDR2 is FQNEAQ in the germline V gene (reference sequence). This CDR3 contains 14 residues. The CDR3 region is CASSAQGPAYGYTF. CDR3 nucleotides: TGTGCCAGCAGCGCCCAGGGGCCCGCTTATGGCTACACCTTC.

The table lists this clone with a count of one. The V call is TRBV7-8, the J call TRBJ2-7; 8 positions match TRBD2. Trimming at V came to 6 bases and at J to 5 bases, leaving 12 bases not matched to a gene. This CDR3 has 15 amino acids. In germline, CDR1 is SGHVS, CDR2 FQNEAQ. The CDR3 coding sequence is TGTGCCAGCAGGAATCTCCGGGGGGGCCACAACGAGCAGTACTTC. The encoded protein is CASRNLRGGHNEQYF.

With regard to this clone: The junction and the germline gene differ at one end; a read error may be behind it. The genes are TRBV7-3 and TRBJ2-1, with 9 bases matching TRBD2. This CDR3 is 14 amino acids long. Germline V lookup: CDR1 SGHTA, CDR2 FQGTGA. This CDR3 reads CASSLTSGSGERFF. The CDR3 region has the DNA TGTGCCAGCAGCTTAACTAGCGGGAGTGGCGAGCGGTTCTTC. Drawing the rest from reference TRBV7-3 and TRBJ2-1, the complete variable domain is GAGVSQTPSNKVTEKGKYVELRCDPISGHTALYWYRQSLGQGPEFLIYFQGTGAADDSGLPNDRFFAVRPEGSVSTLKIQRTERGDSAVYLCASSLTSGSGERFFGPGTRLTVL.

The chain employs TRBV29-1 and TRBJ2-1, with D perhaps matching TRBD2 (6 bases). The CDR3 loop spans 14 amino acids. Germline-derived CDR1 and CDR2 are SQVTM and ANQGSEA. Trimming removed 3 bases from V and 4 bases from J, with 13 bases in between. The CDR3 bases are TGCAGCGTTGACGCGGGGAGACTTTACAATGAGCAGTTCTTC. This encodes CSVDAGRLYNEQFF.

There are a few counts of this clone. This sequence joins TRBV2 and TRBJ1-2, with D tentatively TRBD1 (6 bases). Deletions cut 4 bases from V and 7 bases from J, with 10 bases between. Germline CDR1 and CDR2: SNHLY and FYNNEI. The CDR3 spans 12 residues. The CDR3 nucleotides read TGTGCCAGCAGTGCCAGACAGGTTGGCTACACCTTC. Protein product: CASSARQVGYTF. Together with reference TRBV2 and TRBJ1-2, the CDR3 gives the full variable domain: EPEVTQTPSHQVTQMGQEVILRCVPISNHLYFYWYRQILGQKVEFLVSFYNNEISEKSEIFDDQFSVERPDGSNFTLKIRSTKLEDSAMYFCASSARQVGYTFGSGTRLTVV.

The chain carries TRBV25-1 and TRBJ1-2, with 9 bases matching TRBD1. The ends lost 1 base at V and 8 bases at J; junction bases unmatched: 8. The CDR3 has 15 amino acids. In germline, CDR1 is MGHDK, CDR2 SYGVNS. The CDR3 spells CASSESWTGDHGYTF. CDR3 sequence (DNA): TGTGCCAGCAGTGAATCCTGGACAGGGGACCACGGCTACACCTTC.

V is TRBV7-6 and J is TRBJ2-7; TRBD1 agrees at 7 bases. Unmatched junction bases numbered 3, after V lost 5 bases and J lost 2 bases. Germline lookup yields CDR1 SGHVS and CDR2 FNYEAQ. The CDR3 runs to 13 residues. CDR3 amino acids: CASSRTGPYEQYF. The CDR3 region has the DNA TGTGCCAGCAGCCGGACAGGACCCTACGAGCAGTACTTC.

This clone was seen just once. CDR3 amino acids: CASSFGVGGLNTEAFF. In DNA, the CDR3 is TGTGCCAGCAGCTTCGGGGTCGGGGGGCTGAACACTGAAGCTTTCTTT. This chain joins TRBV4-2 and TRBJ1-1; TRBD1 is a possible D gene (6 bases). The germline V gene encodes CDR1 LGHNA and CDR2 YNFKEQ. The germline V and J ends were trimmed by 5 bases and 0 bases, with 16 bases remaining between them. The CDR3 totals 16 residues.

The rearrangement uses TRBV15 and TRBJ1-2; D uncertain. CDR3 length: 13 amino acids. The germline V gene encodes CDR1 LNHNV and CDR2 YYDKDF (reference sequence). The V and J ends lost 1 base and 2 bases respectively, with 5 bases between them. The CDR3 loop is CATSRGENYGYTF. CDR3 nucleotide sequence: TGTGCCACCAGCAGAGGAGAGAACTATGGCTACACCTTC. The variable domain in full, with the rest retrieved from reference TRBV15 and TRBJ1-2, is DAMVIQNPRYQVTQFGKPVTLSCSQTLNHNVMYWYQQKSSQAPKLLFHYYDKDFNNEADTPDNFQSRRPNTSFCFLDIRSPGLGDTAMYLCATSRGENYGYTFGSGTRLTVV.

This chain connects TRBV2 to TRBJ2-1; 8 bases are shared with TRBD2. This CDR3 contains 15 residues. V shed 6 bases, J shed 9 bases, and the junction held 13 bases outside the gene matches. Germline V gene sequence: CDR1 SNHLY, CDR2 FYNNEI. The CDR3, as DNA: TGTGCCAGCAGAGGAGGTCCAGCGGGAGATACTGAGCAGTTCTTC. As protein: CASRGGPAGDTEQFF.

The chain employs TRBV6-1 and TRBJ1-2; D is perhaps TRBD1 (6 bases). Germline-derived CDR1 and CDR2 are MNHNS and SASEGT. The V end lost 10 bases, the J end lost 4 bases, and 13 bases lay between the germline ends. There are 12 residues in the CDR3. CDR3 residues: CANRDIGYGYTF. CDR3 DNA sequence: TGTGCCAACCGGGACATTGGCTATGGCTACACCTTC.

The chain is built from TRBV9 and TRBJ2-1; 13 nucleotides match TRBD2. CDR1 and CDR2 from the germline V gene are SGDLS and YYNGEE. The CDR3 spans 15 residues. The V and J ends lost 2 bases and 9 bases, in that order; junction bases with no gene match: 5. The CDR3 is CASSVTSGGAIEQFF. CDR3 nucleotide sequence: TGTGCCAGCAGCGTCACTAGCGGGGGGGCGATTGAGCAGTTCTTC.

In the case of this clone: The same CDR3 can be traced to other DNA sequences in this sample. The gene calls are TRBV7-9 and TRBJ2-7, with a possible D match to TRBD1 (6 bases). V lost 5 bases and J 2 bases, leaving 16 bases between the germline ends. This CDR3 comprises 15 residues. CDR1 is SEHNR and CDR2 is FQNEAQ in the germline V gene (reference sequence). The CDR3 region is CASSSRDTLTYEQYF. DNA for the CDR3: TGTGCCAGCAGCAGCCGGGACACGCTGACCTACGAGCAGTACTTC. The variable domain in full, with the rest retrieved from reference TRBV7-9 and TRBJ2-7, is DTGVSQNPRHKITKRGQNVTFRCDPISEHNRLYWYRQTLGQGPEFLTYFQNEAQLEKSRLLSDRFSAERPKGSFSTLEIQRTEQGDSAMYLCASSSRDTLTYEQYFGPGTRLTVT.

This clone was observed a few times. CDR3 sequence: CASTGPAGRATNEQYF. For the CDR3, the DNA is TGCGCCAGCACTGGTCCGGCAGGGAGGGCGACCAACGAGCAGTACTTC. The V and J genes are TRBV23-1 and TRBJ2-7; 7 nucleotides align to TRBD2. Being an ORF, TRBV23-1 has a function that is uncertain. The CDR3 spans 16 residues. V lost 7 bases to trimming and J lost 5 bases; unmatched junction nucleotides: 17.